This T cell receptor beta chain stems from a study of human T cells and chemical hapten exposure. This clonotype has only a few counts. MiXCR was run by TCRdb on the RACE reads, yielding one entry per CDR3 protein. The table has approximately 60,000 distinct CDR3 sequences, around 9.3% seen once. Noted time point: patch test 1, 2 weeks after DPC sensitization. The treatment was: therapeutic diphenylcyclopropenone sensitization with weekly scalp DPC. Patches went on only after blood had been drawn each time. The CDR3 length is 14 residues. Trimming pared 10 bases from V and 2 bases from J, leaving 15 bases between. The germline CDR1 and CDR2 sequences are MNHNS and SASEGT.

The gene calls are TRBV6-1 and TRBJ1-5, with a tentative D call TRBD1 (6 bases). The specimen comprised whole blood, sampled in connection with sensitization to the hapten diphenylcyclopropenone (DPC). The TCR originated in a woman aged 40-49 years with alopecia areata. Some clones in this sample may be carry-over from other donors' samples. The CDR3 loop is CAINRVWGNQPQHF. DNA of the CDR3: TGTGCCATCAACAGGGTGTGGGGCAATCAGCCCCAGCATTTT.